Listed here are 28 T cell receptor beta chains from one sample, sequenced in a study of early T cells in non-severe SARS-CoV-2 infection. TCRdb independently ran MiXCR on the 5' RACE reads; one entry per CDR3 protein. The sample includes some 26,000 distinct CDR3 sequences, roughly 4.8% of them seen just once. Sequenced sample: whole blood. The receptors derive from an adult who was a healthcare worker with PCR-confirmed SARS-CoV-2 infection or an uninfected control (not recorded which).

This clonotype was seen ten or more times. The chain recombines TRBV2 with TRBJ2-2; no clear D gene. The germline V gene encodes CDR1 SNHLY and CDR2 FYNNEI. Trimming stripped 6 bases from V and 2 bases from J, with 7 bases between. The CDR3 is made up of 13 amino acids. The CDR3 loop reads CASRQKNTGELFF. The CDR3 bases are TGTGCCAGCAGACAGAAAAACACCGGGGAGCTGTTTTTT. Complete variable domain (other parts from reference TRBV2 and TRBJ2-2): EPEVTQTPSHQVTQMGQEVILRCVPISNHLYFYWYRQILGQKVEFLVSFYNNEISEKSEIFDDQFSVERPDGSNFTLKIRSTKLEDSAMYFCASRQKNTGELFFGEGSRLTVL.

This rearrangement joins TRBV29-1 to TRBJ2-3, with no clear D. V dropped 7 bases and J dropped 6 bases, with 20 bases sitting between them. The CDR3 is made up of 14 amino acids. Germline CDR1 SQVTM, CDR2 ANQGSEA. Here the CDR3 DNA reads TGCAGCGCCCGCCCCAGACATGGAGTTGATACGCAGTATTTT. Protein product: CSARPRHGVDTQYF.

As to this clonotype: This may arise from a read error, as a much more abundant clone is one base away. The V gene is TRBV2, the J gene TRBJ2-1, with 9 bases lining up with TRBD2. V was pared by 1 base and J by 15 bases, with 13 bases of the junction left unmatched. Germline loops: CDR1 SNHLY, CDR2 FYNNEI. The CDR3 extends over 15 amino acids. This chain's CDR3 is CASSEGPACGRALFF. The DNA of the CDR3 is TGTGCCAGCAGTGAAGGGCCAGCTTGCGGGAGGGCCTTGTTCTTC.

This clonotype appeared many times. This chain's CDR3 is CASSANYGSYNEQFF. The CDR3 DNA reads as TGTGCCAGCAGCGCTAATTACGGCTCCTACAATGAGCAGTTCTTC. The chain employs TRBV7-8 and TRBJ2-1; D is ambiguous. The CDR3 runs 15 residues. Per the germline V gene, CDR1 is SGHVS and CDR2 is FQNEAQ. Deletions cut 5 bases from V and 0 bases from J, with 11 bases between.

There are many counts of this clonotype. The junction shows a germline mismatch at one end, possibly a read error. The V gene is TRBV11-2, the J gene TRBJ1-3; tentative D call: TRBD1 (5 bases). Germline-derived CDR1 and CDR2 are SGHAT and FQNNGV. This CDR3 comprises 16 residues. The CDR3 DNA follows: TGTGCCAGCAGCTCCCTAGACGGACACTCTGAAAACACCATATATTTT. This sequence encodes CASSSLDGHSENTIYF.

This clonotype showed up many times. V is TRBV5-1 and J is TRBJ1-2; weak D call: TRBD1 (6 bases). Germline CDR1 is SGHRS and CDR2 is YFSETQ. The CDR3 spans 14 residues. V lost 0 bases and J 11 bases, leaving 17 bases between the germline ends. The CDR3 nucleotides are TGCGCCAGCAGCTTGGAAGTAGGGGACATGGGTTACACCTTC. Translation: CASSLEVGDMGYTF. Based on the CDR3 plus reference TRBV5-1 and TRBJ1-2, the full variable domain is KAGVTQTPRYLIKTRGQQVTLSCSPISGHRSVSWYQQTPGQGLQFLFEYFSETQRNKGNFPGRFSGRQFSNSRSEMNVSTLELGDSALYLCASSLEVGDMGYTFGSGTRLTVV.

In its sample, this clonotype was seen a few times. The gene calls are TRBV11-1 and TRBJ1-1; D is unclear. V was trimmed by 5 bases and J by 3 bases, leaving 7 bases between them. The CDR3 totals 12 residues. Germline lookup yields CDR1 SGHAT and CDR2 FQDESV (reference sequence). As DNA, the CDR3 is TGTGCCAGCAGCCGCGGTGACACTGAAGCTTTCTTT. The encoded protein is CASSRGDTEAFF. Looking up the rest from reference TRBV11-1 and TRBJ1-1 gives the full variable domain: EAEVAQSPRYKITEKSQAVAFWCDPISGHATLYWYRQILGQGPELLVQFQDESVVDDSQLPKDRFSAERLKGVDSTLKIQPAELGDSAMYLCASSRGDTEAFFGQGTRLTVV.

The chain is built from TRBV20-1 and TRBJ1-2, with D uncertain. V shed 1 base and J shed 1 base, with 13 bases lying between them. CDR1 is DFQATT, CDR2 SNEGSKA, per germline (reference sequence). This CDR3 contains 15 residues. Here the CDR3 DNA reads TGCAGTGCTAGAGGTCGGGCTGCGGGTAACTATGGCTACACCTTC. This codes for CSARGRAAGNYGYTF.

This clonotype was seen repeatedly, ten times or more. The V gene is TRBV29-1, the J gene TRBJ2-1; a possible D gene is TRBD1 (6 bases). This CDR3 region has 12 residues. The V gene's germline CDR1 is SQVTM and CDR2 ANQGSEA. Trimming stripped 7 bases from V and 7 bases from J, with 14 bases between. The CDR3: CSGEQGGNEQFF. CDR3 coding DNA: TGCAGCGGGGAACAGGGTGGGAATGAGCAGTTCTTC.

This sequence joins TRBV7-9 and TRBJ2-3; 8 nucleotides match TRBD1. Germline loops: CDR1 SEHNR, CDR2 FQNEAQ (reference sequence). Trimming removed 4 bases from V and 0 bases from J; junction bases left unmatched: 9. The CDR3 runs to 17 residues. In DNA form, the CDR3 reads TGTGCCAGCAGCTCGGGACAGGAGGACCCTAGCACAGATACGCAGTATTTT. This sequence encodes CASSSGQEDPSTDTQYF. Combining the CDR3 with reference TRBV7-9 and TRBJ2-3 gives the whole variable domain DTGVSQNPRHKITKRGQNVTFRCDPISEHNRLYWYRQTLGQGPEFLTYFQNEAQLEKSRLLSDRFSAERPKGSFSTLEIQRTEQGDSAMYLCASSSGQEDPSTDTQYFGPGTRLTVL.

This clonotype occurred many times. The chain is built from TRBV29-1 and TRBJ2-5, with 9 bases matching TRBD2. The CDR3 contains 12 residues. The germline CDR1 and CDR2 sequences are SQVTM and ANQGSEA. After removal of 6 bases from V and 1 base from J, the junction contained 0 bases not matched to a gene. The CDR3 DNA reads as TGCAGCGTAGCGGGAGGCCAAGAGACCCAGTACTTC. This translates into CSVAGGQETQYF.

At least ten counts were recorded for this clonotype. The chain has TRBV5-1 and TRBJ2-7; D is perhaps TRBD1 or TRBD2 (5 bases each). This CDR3 is 16 amino acids long. Germline-derived CDR1 and CDR2 are SGHRS and YFSETQ. The ends were cut back, 0 bases at V and 2 bases at J, with 15 bases in the middle. The CDR3 DNA follows: TGCGCCAGCAGCTTGGCCGGGGCAGGGCTTACCTACGAGCAGTACTTC. Translated: CASSLAGAGLTYEQYF.

This clonotype was seen repeatedly, ten times or more. J is TRBJ2-1 and V is TRBV6-6; 14 bases are a match to TRBD2. There are 17 residues in the CDR3. The germline V gene has CDR1 MNHNY and CDR2 SVGAGI (reference sequence). V lost 0 bases, J lost 7 bases, and 5 bases stayed unmatched. The CDR3 bases are TGTGCCAGCAGTTACTCCCTGACTAGCGGGAGGGGAAATGAGCAGTTCTTC. As protein: CASSYSLTSGRGNEQFF.

This clonotype was observed many times. The chain links TRBV7-2 to TRBJ2-7, with D possibly being TRBD2 (6 bases). CDR3 length equals 15 residues. The germline V and J ends were trimmed by 0 bases and 2 bases, with 11 bases remaining between them. CDR1 and CDR2 (germline): SGHTA, FQGNSA. CDR3 sequence reads: CASSLARGSTYEQYF. The CDR3 bases are TGTGCCAGCAGCTTAGCGCGGGGCAGCACCTACGAGCAGTACTTC.

This clonotype was seen repeatedly, ten times or more. The junction does not match germline at one end; this may be a read error. The chain is built from TRBV30 and TRBJ1-2; 7 bases map to TRBD1. Germline V gene sequence: CDR1 GTSNPN, CDR2 SVGIG (reference sequence). There are 12 residues in the CDR3. Here the CDR3 reads CAWSVRQGLLSF. The CDR3, as DNA: TGTGCCTGGAGTGTACGACAGGGTTTGCTCTCCTTC.

This clonotype appeared a few times. The chain links TRBV6-4 to TRBJ2-6; no reliable D call. The CDR3 totals 16 residues. Germline V gene data show CDR1 as MRHNA and CDR2 as SNTAGT. V gave up 9 bases and J gave up 1 base, with 16 bases separating them. The CDR3 DNA reads as TGTGCCAGAATTCAAAAGGTCTCATCTGGGGCCAACGTCCTGACTTTC. Its translation: CARIQKVSSGANVLTF.

This clonotype was counted at least ten times. The chain links TRBV20-1 to TRBJ1-5; unclear D gene. The V gene lost 1 base and the J gene lost 3 bases, with 10 bases spanning the gap. Germline CDR1 reads DFQATT; CDR2 reads SNEGSKA (reference sequence). CDR3 size: 14 residues. CDR3 sequence: CSARGTDYNQPQHF. The CDR3 DNA sequence: TGCAGTGCTAGAGGGACGGATTACAATCAGCCCCAGCATTTT.

The table lists this clonotype with many counts. This CDR3 is CATRTTQRAIGELFF. The CDR3 bases are TGTGCCACCAGAACTACCCAAAGGGCCATCGGGGAGCTGTTTTTT. The chain has TRBV15 and TRBJ2-2; D gene unclear. Germline-derived CDR1 and CDR2 are LNHNV and YYDKDF (reference sequence). V lost 6 bases to trimming and J lost 7 bases, with 18 bases between them. The CDR3 contains 15 residues.

This clonotype was detected ten times or more. The J gene is TRBJ1-1, the V gene TRBV4-1; 12 nucleotides agree with TRBD1. This CDR3 is built from 17 residues. V lost 5 bases to trimming and J lost 6 bases; unmatched junction nucleotides: 13. Per germline, CDR1 MGHRA and CDR2 YSYEKL. This chain's CDR3 is CASSSRDRGLNYPEAFF. The CDR3 DNA sequence: TGCGCCAGCAGCTCCCGGGACAGGGGGCTTAATTACCCTGAAGCTTTCTTT.

This clonotype was found many times. The V gene is TRBV6-5, the J gene TRBJ2-3, with D possibly TRBD2 on 5 matching bases. The CDR3 has 14 residues. In germline, CDR1 is MNHEY, CDR2 SVGAGI. Trimming removed 2 bases from V and 2 bases from J, with 8 bases in between. The CDR3 here is CASSYGLPTDTQYF. The DNA of the CDR3 is TGTGCCAGCAGTTACGGACTTCCCACAGATACGCAGTATTTT.

This clonotype showed up many times. The J gene is TRBJ2-7, the V gene TRBV5-4; D is perhaps TRBD1 or TRBD2 (5 bases each). CDR1 and CDR2 (germline): SGHNT, YYREEE (reference sequence). Trimming took 3 bases from V and 5 from J, leaving 15 bases between them. This CDR3 spans 14 amino acids. The CDR3 region is CASSSGTKGDEQYF. Here the CDR3 DNA reads TGTGCCAGCAGCTCCGGGACCAAAGGGGACGAGCAGTACTTC. Filled out from reference TRBV5-4 and TRBJ2-7, the complete variable domain reads ETGVTQSPTHLIKTRGQQVTLRCSSQSGHNTVSWYQQALGQGPQFIFQYYREEENGRGNFPPRFSGLQFPNYSSELNVNALELDDSALYLCASSSGTKGDEQYFGPGTRLTVT.

This clonotype was found many times. The chain links TRBV7-2 to TRBJ1-4; 7 nucleotides agree with TRBD1. Germline CDR1 SGHTA, CDR2 FQGNSA. This CDR3 region has 15 residues. Trimming cost V 4 bases and J 3 bases; bases outside gene matches: 5. DNA for the CDR3: TGTGCCAGCAGCTCCCCAGGGGGGGCTAATGAAAAACTGTTTTTT. It encodes CASSSPGGANEKLFF.

This clonotype was counted at least ten times. V and J are TRBV4-1 and TRBJ2-7; D might be TRBD1 (6 bases). The CDR3 loop spans 17 amino acids. Trimming left V 0 bases short and J 1 base short, with 16 bases between. The germline gives CDR1 MGHRA, CDR2 YSYEKL. The CDR3, as DNA: TGCGCCAGCAGCCAAGAGGGGGTTGGGGGCAGTTCCTACGAGCAGTACTTC. This codes for CASSQEGVGGSSYEQYF.

In its sample, this clonotype was seen a few times. The V call is TRBV24-1, the J call TRBJ2-1, with TRBD2 identical over 12 bases. The CDR3 runs to 16 residues. V was pared by 3 bases and J by 3 bases, with 2 bases of the junction left unmatched. Germline V gene sequence: CDR1 KGHDR, CDR2 SFDVKD. Written as DNA, the CDR3 is TGTGCCACCAGTGATCCGACTAGCGGGGGCTACAATGAGCAGTTCTTC. This encodes CATSDPTSGGYNEQFF.

This clonotype was seen only a few times. The V gene is TRBV5-1, the J gene TRBJ2-7; 9 bases fit TRBD1. CDR3 length: 19 residues. Germline V gene sequence: CDR1 SGHRS, CDR2 YFSETQ. The ends lost 1 base at V and 3 bases at J; junction bases unmatched: 17. The CDR3 region is CASSLWTNVIQGASYEQYF. The CDR3 DNA follows: TGCGCCAGCAGCTTGTGGACGAACGTCATACAGGGGGCTAGCTACGAGCAGTACTTC.

This clonotype was detected many times. The gene calls are TRBV4-1 and TRBJ1-3; the D gene is possibly TRBD1 (5 bases). The CDR3 loop spans 17 amino acids. Germline V CDR1 and CDR2: MGHRA, YSYEKL. The V gene lost 0 bases and the J gene lost 4 bases, with 16 bases spanning the gap. CDR3 sequence (DNA): TGCGCCAGCAGCCAAGAGGGGCCCGAGTTCGTCGGAAACACCATATATTTT. It translates to CASSQEGPEFVGNTIYF.

This clonotype has at least ten counts. The chain links TRBV9 to TRBJ2-2; D is undetermined. Trimming shortened V by 1 base and J by 1 base, and 5 bases separated the two germline ends. The CDR3 runs 14 residues. The germline CDR1 and CDR2 sequences are SGDLS and YYNGEE. DNA of the CDR3: TGTGCCAGCAGCGTACAGCAGAACACCGGGGAGCTGTTTTTT. Translating it yields CASSVQQNTGELFF.

This clonotype occurred many times. V gene TRBV6-2 or TRBV6-3 combines with J gene TRBJ1-5; D remains ambiguous. Trimming stripped 2 bases from V and 0 bases from J, with 14 bases between. The CDR3 is 17 residues long. Germline V gene data show CDR1 as MNHEY and CDR2 as SVGEGT. CDR3 residues: CASSYQGSPDSNQPQHF. DNA of the CDR3: TGTGCCAGCAGTTACCAAGGCTCCCCTGATAGCAATCAGCCCCAGCATTTT.